The rows below give T cell receptor beta chains drawn from one sample of a study of T cells in Graves' hyperthyroidism and ophthalmopathy. MiXCR, run by TCRdb on the multiplex PCR reads, gives a single entry per CDR3 protein. Of around 260,000 distinct CDR3 sequences listed, under 30% are singletons. The sequenced sample consisted of blood. Every receptor here comes from a man aged 35 to 55 with Graves' hyperthyroidism that later progressed to Graves' ophthalmopathy. CDR3s include the opening cysteine and the closing phenylalanine or tryptophan. The D gene is left open where the match is weak. The listing skips clone size in some rows; elsewhere it reads once, few, many or a size class.

v_gene	abundance	j_gene	d_gene	CDR3aa	CDR3nt
TRBV19	many	TRBJ2-7	.	CATYYPPEQYF	TGTGCCACCTACTATCCTCCCGAGCAGTACTTC
TRBV5-1	many	TRBJ1-1	TRBD1	CASRLDRSNTEAFF	TGCGCCAGCAGGCTGGACAGGTCGAACACTGAAGCTTTCTTT
TRBV7-9	many	TRBJ2-7	TRBD1	CASSPPGQDYEQYF	TGTGCCAGCAGCCCACCGGGACAGGACTACGAGCAGTACTTC
TRBV6-2/TRBV6-3	.	TRBJ2-4	.	CASSYLQRAKNIQYF	TGTGCCAGCAGTTATCTTCAGAGAGCCAAAAACATTCAGTACTTC
TRBV2	.	TRBJ1-1	TRBD1	CASWRDRGTNTEAFF	TGTGCCAGCTGGAGGGACAGGGGTACGAACACTGAAGCTTTCTTT
TRBV19	.	TRBJ1-2	.	CASRPRGATYGYTF	TGTGCCAGTAGGCCCCGCGGCGCAACCTATGGCTACACCTTC
TRBV15	many	TRBJ1-5	.	CATSYHRRSNSNQPQHF	TGTGCCACCAGCTATCATCGGAGATCAAATAGCAATCAGCCCCAGCATTTT
TRBV9	few	TRBJ2-7	.	CASSVGPTYEQYF	TGTGCCAGCAGCGTAGGCCCCACATACGAGCAGTACTTC
TRBV2	few	TRBJ2-5	.	CASGPGQGGETQYF	TGTGCCAGCGGACCGGGACAAGGAGGGGAGACCCAGTACTTC
TRBV25-1	many	TRBJ1-2	.	CASSLDTDGYTF	TGTGCCAGCAGTTTGGACACCGATGGCTACACCTTC
TRBV12-5	many	TRBJ2-5	.	CASGLADELGTQYF	TGTGCTAGTGGTTTGGCGGACGAGTTAGGGACCCAGTACTTC
TRBV11-1	many	TRBJ1-5	TRBD1	CASSFGTGGLYSNQPQHF	TGTGCCAGCAGCTTTGGGACAGGGGGACTATATAGCAATCAGCCCCAGCATTTT
TRBV12-3/TRBV12-4	many	TRBJ2-7	.	CASSPEPIGEQYF	TGTGCCAGCAGTCCGGAACCTATTGGCGAGCAGTACTTC
TRBV7-2	.	TRBJ2-7	.	CASSPSGLSYEQYF	TGTGCCAGCAGCCCCAGCGGGCTCTCCTACGAGCAGTACTTC
TRBV11-2	many	TRBJ2-5	.	CASSLVRSGGETQYF	TGTGCCAGCAGCCTAGTCCGCTCTGGGGGGGAGACCCAGTACTTC
TRBV6-1	many	TRBJ1-6	.	CASNTANSPLHF	TGTGCCAGCAACACAGCTAATTCACCCCTCCACTTT
TRBV29-1	many	TRBJ1-1	.	CSVERVNTEAFF	TGCAGCGTTGAGAGGGTGAATACTGAAGCTTTCTTT
TRBV5-1	many	TRBJ2-2	TRBD2	CASSLAPGLAGDTGELFF	TGCGCCAGCAGCTTGGCACCCGGGCTAGCGGGAGACACCGGGGAGCTGTTTTTT
TRBV20-1	many	TRBJ1-1	.	CSASRGAIGTEAFF	TGCAGTGCTAGTAGGGGGGCCATAGGGACTGAAGCTTTCTTT
TRBV24-1	many	TRBJ2-2	.	CATSDGAPGELFF	TGTGCCACCAGTGATGGGGCCCCCGGGGAGCTGTTTTTT
TRBV7-3	many	TRBJ2-5	TRBD2	CASSLTGTSAKETQYF	TGTGCCAGCAGCTTGACCGGGACTAGCGCGAAAGAGACCCAGTACTTC
TRBV12-3/TRBV12-4	.	TRBJ1-5	.	CASSSTGFNQPQHF	TGTGCCAGCAGTTCTACAGGGTTCAATCAGCCCCAGCATTTT
TRBV12-3/TRBV12-4	few	TRBJ1-1	.	CASSYGTTEAFF	TGTGCCAGCAGTTATGGAACCACTGAAGCTTTCTTT
TRBV7-8	many	TRBJ2-5	.	CASSRNQASETQYF	TGTGCCAGCAGTCGGAATCAGGCCTCTGAGACCCAGTACTTC
TRBV12-3/TRBV12-4	many	TRBJ1-2	.	CASSKSPNYGYTF	TGTGCCAGCAGCAAGTCTCCGAACTATGGCTACACCTTC
TRBV24-1	many	TRBJ1-5	.	CATSDSSGQYNQPQHF	TGTGCCACCAGTGATTCGAGCGGACAGTACAATCAGCCCCAGCATTTT
TRBV6-2/TRBV6-3	few	TRBJ1-1	.	CASEEPGLPNTEAFF	TGTGCCAGCGAGGAACCGGGCCTACCCAACACTGAAGCTTTCTTT
TRBV29-1	.	TRBJ2-5	.	CSVEGGRETQYF	TGCAGCGTTGAGGGGGGTCGGGAGACCCAGTACTTC
TRBV19	many	TRBJ2-2	TRBD2	CASTTGSGRVYTGELFF	TGTGCCAGTACAACAGGTAGCGGGAGGGTATACACCGGGGAGCTGTTTTTT
TRBV12-3/TRBV12-4	.	TRBJ1-5	.	CASSSQATRNQPQHF	TGTGCCAGCAGCTCACAGGCTACACGGAATCAGCCCCAGCATTTT
TRBV5-1	many	TRBJ1-1	.	CASSTGDGGRNTEAFF	TGCGCCAGCAGCACCGGGGATGGAGGGCGGAACACTGAAGCTTTCTTT
TRBV11-2	many	TRBJ1-2	.	CASSSHRDYGYTF	TGTGCCAGCAGCTCCCACAGGGACTATGGCTACACCTTC
TRBV6-1	.	TRBJ2-5	.	CASSVWGSPETQYF	TGTGCCAGCAGCGTTTGGGGGTCACCGGAGACCCAGTACTTC
TRBV2	.	TRBJ2-2	TRBD2	CASRKGLAGGPGELFF	TGTGCCAGCAGAAAGGGACTAGCGGGAGGGCCCGGGGAGCTGTTTTTT
TRBV24-1	few	TRBJ1-2	.	CATSASRWAGSYTF	TGTGCCACCAGTGCCAGCCGCTGGGCCGGAAGCTACACCTTC
TRBV13	many	TRBJ2-7	TRBD1	CASSGRDRGSGYEQYF	TGTGCCAGCAGCGGCCGGGACAGGGGGAGCGGATACGAGCAGTACTTC
TRBV5-1	many	TRBJ1-1	.	CASRGPRGTEAFF	TGCGCCAGTCGCGGGCCGAGGGGAACTGAAGCTTTCTTT
TRBV20-1	many	TRBJ1-1	.	CSASWGAGTEAFF	TGCAGTGCTAGTTGGGGGGCTGGGACTGAAGCTTTCTTT
TRBV20-1	once	TRBJ1-1	.	CSASGTVGTEAFF	TGCAGTGCTAGCGGGACGGTCGGAACTGAAGCTTTCTTT
TRBV27	few	TRBJ2-7	.	CASSLNPATLSHEQYF	TGTGCCAGCAGTTTAAACCCGGCTACCCTTAGCCACGAGCAGTACTTC
TRBV11-2	many	TRBJ1-1	.	CASSLFGGMNTEAFF	TGTGCCAGCAGCTTATTTGGGGGGATGAACACTGAAGCTTTCTTT
TRBV5-1	many	TRBJ1-1	TRBD1	CASSLGPVGQGATEAFF	TGCGCCAGCAGCTTGGGCCCTGTTGGACAGGGGGCGACTGAAGCTTTCTTT
TRBV5-1	few	TRBJ2-7	TRBD2	CASSLGILAGSSYEQYF	TGCGCCAGCAGCTTGGGGATACTAGCGGGATCCTCCTACGAGCAGTACTTC
TRBV30	.	TRBJ1-2	.	CAWSVSGSGYTF	TGTGCCTGGAGTGTATCAGGGTCAGGCTACACCTTC
TRBV27	many	TRBJ2-7	.	CATSVAKNYEQYF	TGTGCCACCTCTGTCGCCAAGAACTACGAGCAGTACTTC
TRBV30	many	TRBJ1-5	.	CAWSTEYSNQPQHF	TGTGCCTGGAGTACTGAGTATAGCAATCAGCCCCAGCATTTT
TRBV28	many	TRBJ1-2	.	CASSFGGSGGYTF	TGTGCCAGCAGTTTCGGGGGGAGTGGTGGCTACACCTTC
TRBV19	many	TRBJ1-1	TRBD1	CASTTGGWTEAFF	TGTGCCAGTACCACAGGGGGCTGGACTGAAGCTTTCTTT
TRBV19	many	TRBJ1-2	.	CASFMRVGGYTF	TGTGCCAGTTTTATGAGAGTAGGTGGCTACACCTTC
TRBV6-5	many	TRBJ1-5	TRBD1	CATRRQGEYSNQPQHF	TGTGCCACCCGCCGACAGGGGGAATATAGCAATCAGCCCCAGCATTTT
TRBV29-1	many	TRBJ1-1	.	CSVVRTVNTEAFF	TGCAGCGTTGTTCGGACAGTGAACACTGAAGCTTTCTTT
TRBV5-1	many	TRBJ2-4	TRBD1	CASSTTGESDIQYF	TGCGCCAGCAGCACCACAGGGGAATCCGACATTCAGTACTTC
TRBV3-1	many	TRBJ2-7	TRBD2	CASSLREASYEQYF	TGTGCCAGCAGCCTACGGGAGGCCTCCTACGAGCAGTACTTC
TRBV19	.	TRBJ2-2	TRBD1	CASSIAGQGASNTGELFF	TGTGCCAGTAGTATCGCCGGACAGGGGGCCTCGAACACCGGGGAGCTGTTTTTT
TRBV20-1	many	TRBJ2-6	.	CSAPSGASGANVLTF	TGCAGTGCCCCGTCAGGGGCAAGTGGGGCCAACGTCCTGACTTTC
TRBV10-2	many	TRBJ2-2	TRBD1	CASSVAGGTGELFF	TGCGCCAGCAGTGTTGCAGGGGGCACCGGGGAGCTGTTTTTT
TRBV15	many	TRBJ1-5	TRBD1	CATSSDRGEQPQHF	TGTGCCACCAGCTCGGACAGGGGCGAACAGCCCCAGCATTTT
TRBV9	.	TRBJ2-5	TRBD2	CASSQVTGAGETQYF	TGTGCCAGCAGCCAAGTTACGGGAGCGGGGGAGACCCAGTACTTC
TRBV11-2	many	TRBJ2-4	.	CASSRSGQREHIQYF	TGTGCCAGCAGCCGCTCGGGACAAAGGGAACACATTCAGTACTTC
TRBV9	many	TRBJ1-2	.	CASSASLTRKNGYTF	TGTGCCAGCAGCGCCTCTTTGACTCGGAAGAATGGCTACACCTTC